This TCR beta chain emerged from a study of neurological immune-mediated disorders. TCRdb ran MiXCR on the 5' RACE reads and lists one entry per CDR3 protein. The table includes more than 13,000 distinct CDR3 sequences, 6% to 8% detected once. This clonotype was observed many times. The length of the CDR3 is 15 residues. In germline, CDR1 is DFQATT, CDR2 SNEGSKA (reference sequence). V was shortened by 0 bases and J by 6 bases, with 15 bases between the two germline ends. The receptor was derived from a woman between 40 and 50 years old in good health. This sequence joins TRBV20-1 and TRBJ2-1; D is possibly TRBD1 (5 bases). Sequencing was performed on CD8+ T cells from blood. CDR3 residues: CSARDSWGPSNEQFF. The DNA for the CDR3 is TGCAGTGCTAGAGATTCGTGGGGCCCCTCCAATGAGCAGTTCTTC.